The entry below describes one TCR beta chain. The target antigen is unknown. cDNA synthesis used the whole RNA isolate, giving expressed TCRB sequences. Sequencing was performed with immunoSEQ multiplex PCR; in TCRdb, only in-frame clones are kept and a portion is missing. In the table there are roughly 340,000 clones, approximately 13% of which are singletons. V trimming: 1 base; J trimming: 3 bases; junction bases outside the gene matches: 3. This CDR3 is built from 16 residues. Germline loops: CDR1 SGHAT, CDR2 FQNNGV. The sample comes from a study of beta chain features in type 1 diabetes. Whole-study findings and limits: Among all four CD4+ subsets, Type 1 diabetes patients had TCRB CDR3s that were moderately but significantly shorter.

The sequencing input was naive CD4+ T cells from blood. This clonotype was sampled from a woman aged 18-35 years with type 1 diabetes. V and J are TRBV11-2 and TRBJ2-2; 9 bases line up with TRBD2. The CDR3 DNA reads TGTGCCAGCAGCTTAGGTGCGGGAGGGGACACCGGGGAGCTGTTTTTT. Amino acids: CASSLGAGGDTGELFF.